These 29 T cell receptor beta chains share one sample of origin, sequenced in a study of CD8+CD57+ T cells in acquired aplastic anemia. Genomic DNA provided the template from which TCR beta VDJ and CDR3 profiles were obtained. TCRdb re-called the reads through MiXCR, storing one row per CDR3 protein. The sample lists 180,000 or so distinct CDR3 sequences; under 50% were seen once. Sequencing was done on patients that had shown CD8+CD57+ cell expansion by flow cytometry. The sample was sorted CD4+, CD8+, or CD8+CD57+ T cells (not recorded which) from PBMCs. The receptors here all came from a human donor with aplastic anemia.

This clonotype was found a few times. The chain uses TRBV24-1 and TRBJ1-1; D is perhaps TRBD1 (5 bases). Trimming left V 2 bases short and J 5 bases short, with 14 bases between. The CDR3 covers 15 residues. Germline V gene lookup returns CDR1 KGHDR and CDR2 SFDVKD. CDR3 residues: CATSDSIAGGTEAFF. The DNA for the CDR3 is TGTGCCACCAGTGATTCTATCGCGGGGGGGACTGAAGCTTTCTTT.

The chain links TRBV7-9 to TRBJ1-1, with 7 bases aligning to TRBD1. This CDR3 region has 12 residues. The ends lost 7 bases at V and 4 bases at J; junction bases unmatched: 3. Germline-derived CDR1 and CDR2 are SEHNR and FQNEAQ (reference sequence). CDR3: CASKQGSTEAFF. The CDR3 DNA reads TGTGCCAGCAAACAGGGGAGCACTGAAGCTTTCTTT.

At least ten counts were recorded for this clonotype. The chain joins TRBV12-3 or TRBV12-4 to TRBJ2-3, with a tentative D call TRBD2 (7 bases). The V end was cut by 11 bases, the J end by 2 bases, with 14 bases between. CDR3 length: 13 residues. Here the CDR3 DNA reads TGTGCCGGAAGGGGGGGGGACACAGATACGCAGTATTTT. Protein sequence: CAGRGGDTDTQYF.

The chain uses TRBV19 and TRBJ1-3; 9 bases map to TRBD1. The length of the CDR3 is 14 residues. The germline V gene encodes CDR1 LNHDA and CDR2 SQIVND (reference sequence). Germline trimming cut 5 bases from V and 4 bases from J; bases unmatched to any gene: 3. The CDR3 is CASSWGQGGNTIYF. CDR3 nucleotides: TGTGCCAGTAGTTGGGGACAGGGAGGAAACACCATATATTTT.

This clonotype came up many times. The V gene is TRBV11-2, the J gene TRBJ1-6; D gene ambiguous. CDR3 length: 15 residues. V shed 5 bases and J shed 10 bases, with 18 bases lying between them. Per germline, CDR1 SGHAT and CDR2 FQNNGV. The CDR3: CASSLSGATGSPLHF. CDR3 coding DNA: TGTGCCAGCAGCCTTTCGGGAGCGACTGGGTCACCCCTCCACTTT.

Many counts were recorded for this clonotype. The J gene is TRBJ2-7, the V gene TRBV5-1, with D possibly being TRBD1 or TRBD2 (5 bases each). V lost 2 bases, J lost 3 bases, and 12 bases lay in between. The CDR3 length is 14 residues. The V gene's germline CDR1 is SGHRS and CDR2 YFSETQ. CDR3: CASSLGESGYEQYF. The CDR3 region has the DNA TGCGCCAGCAGCTTAGGGGAGTCGGGCTACGAGCAGTACTTC. Full variable domain (rest looked up from reference TRBV5-1 and TRBJ2-7): KAGVTQTPRYLIKTRGQQVTLSCSPISGHRSVSWYQQTPGQGLQFLFEYFSETQRNKGNFPGRFSGRQFSNSRSEMNVSTLELGDSALYLCASSLGESGYEQYFGPGTRLTVT.

This clonotype occurred many times. In nucleotides, the CDR3 is TGTGCCAGCAGCTTAGCTTTCCAGGTTCACTACGAGCAGTACTTC. Its protein is CASSLAFQVHYEQYF. V and J are TRBV7-2 and TRBJ2-7; D call uncertain. Germline V lookup: CDR1 SGHTA, CDR2 FQGNSA. The CDR3 loop spans 15 amino acids. With 0 bases removed from V and 3 bases from J, the gap between germline ends came to 12 bases. The entire variable domain, with the rest obtained from reference TRBV7-2 and TRBJ2-7, is as follows: GAGVSQSPSNKVTEKGKDVELRCDPISGHTALYWYRQSLGQGLEFLIYFQGNSAPDKSGLPSDRFSAERTGGSVSTLTIQRTQQEDSAVYLCASSLAFQVHYEQYFGPGTRLTVT.

This clonotype was seen repeatedly, ten times or more. V usage is TRBV5-1 and J usage is TRBJ1-1; unclear D gene. This CDR3 has 14 residues. Germline values: CDR1 SGHRS, CDR2 YFSETQ. V was shortened by 0 bases and J by 0 bases, with 6 bases between the two germline ends. The CDR3 DNA sequence: TGCGCCAGCAGCTTGGCTTCGGTGAACACTGAAGCTTTCTTT. Protein sequence: CASSLASVNTEAFF.

Regarding this clonotype: At one boundary the junction diverges from the germline segment, which might be a read error. The V gene is TRBV10-3, the J gene TRBJ2-7; TRBD1 aligns across 12 bases. Germline-derived CDR1 and CDR2 are ENHRY and SYGVKD. The CDR3 has 13 residues. CDR3 sequence (DNA): TGTGCCAGCAGTTTGGGACAGGGGGCGCGGCAGTACTTC. This codes for CASSLGQGARQYF.

This clonotype appeared many times. The CDR3 nucleotides are TGCAGTGCTAGTTCAGGGCCCTATGGCTACACCTTC. This encodes CSASSGPYGYTF. The chain combines TRBV20-1 with TRBJ1-2; D possibly corresponds to TRBD1 (5 bases). Germline assignment: CDR1 DFQATT and CDR2 SNEGSKA (reference sequence). V dropped 3 bases and J dropped 4 bases, with 9 bases sitting between them. The CDR3 contains 12 residues.

This clonotype was detected a few times. The V gene is TRBV18, the J gene TRBJ2-3; 7 bases map to TRBD1. The CDR3 is made up of 15 amino acids. J was trimmed by 6 bases and V by 2 bases; bases with no gene match: 8. CDR1 is KGHSH, CDR2 LQKENI, per germline. CDR3 sequence reads: CASSPLTGNMDTQYF. CDR3 sequence (DNA): TGTGCCAGCTCACCATTGACAGGGAATATGGATACGCAGTATTTT.

The CDR3 here is CASSIDQLTDTQYF. CDR3 in DNA: TGTGCCAGTAGTATAGACCAGCTCACAGATACGCAGTATTTT. The chain couples TRBV19 to TRBJ2-3; no reliable D call. This CDR3 comprises 14 residues. Germline assignment: CDR1 LNHDA and CDR2 SQIVND (reference sequence). V was cut by 0 bases and J by 2 bases, with 6 bases left in between. The variable domain in full, completed from reference TRBV19 and TRBJ2-3, reads DGGITQSPKYLFRKEGQNVTLSCEQNLNHDAMYWYRQDPGQGLRLIYYSQIVNDFQKGDIAEGYSVSREKKESFPLTVTSAQKNPTAFYLCASSIDQLTDTQYFGPGTRLTVL.

The chain joins TRBV24-1 to TRBJ2-3; D is ambiguous. In germline, CDR1 is KGHDR, CDR2 SFDVKD. The CDR3 is 15 amino acids. Trimming cost V 3 bases and J 4 bases, with 13 bases left between them. CDR3 loop: CATSDNLDPADTQYF. The DNA for the CDR3 is TGTGCCACCAGTGATAATTTGGATCCCGCAGATACGCAGTATTTT.

This sequence joins TRBV18 and TRBJ2-1, with 7 bases aligning to TRBD2. This CDR3 has 16 residues. V trimming: 3 bases; J trimming: 3 bases; junction bases outside the gene matches: 8. The germline V gene encodes CDR1 KGHSH and CDR2 LQKENI. The CDR3 nucleotides are TGTGCCAGCTCACCGAAAGCGGGGACCCGCTACAATGAGCAGTTCTTC. This codes for CASSPKAGTRYNEQFF. Drawing the rest from reference TRBV18 and TRBJ2-1, the complete variable domain is NAGVMQNPRHLVRRRGQEARLRCSPMKGHSHVYWYRQLPEEGLKFMVYLQKENIIDESGMPKERFSAEFPKEGPSILRIQQVVRGDSAAYFCASSPKAGTRYNEQFFGPGTRLTVL.

There are many counts of this clonotype. The gene calls are TRBV19 and TRBJ2-7; TRBD2 matches 8 bases. CDR1 is LNHDA and CDR2 is SQIVND in the germline V gene (reference sequence). V lost 5 bases and J lost 3; bases outside the gene matches: 12. This CDR3 spans 16 amino acids. CDR3 in DNA: TGTGCCAGTAGTGTGGCTGGAAGCGGGAGCGGCTACGAGCAGTACTTC. It yields the protein CASSVAGSGSGYEQYF.

The rearrangement joins TRBV15 to TRBJ2-7, with a tentative D call TRBD1 (6 bases). Germline assignment: CDR1 LNHNV and CDR2 YYDKDF (reference sequence). The CDR3 sequence is 15 residues long. With 3 bases removed from V and 8 bases from J, the gap between germline ends came to 20 bases. The CDR3, as DNA: TGTGCCACCAGCAGCGAGACCGGGACACCCCTCAAGCAGTACTTC. Translated, it gives CATSSETGTPLKQYF.

V and J are TRBV9 and TRBJ2-5; 7 positions match TRBD2. With 4 bases clipped from V and 5 bases from J, the junction kept 11 bases outside the gene matches. This CDR3 is built from 15 residues. Germline V gene data show CDR1 as SGDLS and CDR2 as YYNGEE. This CDR3 reads CASSPGGGLGETQYF. The CDR3 DNA reads TGTGCCAGCAGCCCGGGGGGAGGGTTGGGGGAGACCCAGTACTTC. The whole variable domain, remainder taken from reference TRBV9 and TRBJ2-5, is DSGVTQTPKHLITATGQRVTLRCSPRSGDLSVYWYQQSLDQGLQFLIQYYNGEERAKGNILERFSAQQFPDLHSELNLSSLELGDSALYFCASSPGGGLGETQYFGPGTRLLVL.

Note on this clonotype: A single base separates this from a much larger clone, so it may be a read error. The chain employs TRBV19 and TRBJ2-3; 7 bases are shared with TRBD1. The CDR3 is 16 residues long. Per germline, CDR1 LNHDA and CDR2 SQIVND (reference sequence). The V and J ends lost 6 bases and 0 bases, in that order; junction bases with no gene match: 9. In DNA form, the CDR3 reads TGTGCCAGTAGCCGGGAAGAGGGGGCAAGCACAGATACGCAGTATTTT. It codes for CASSREEGASTDTQYF.

This clonotype was seen only a few times. This sequence joins TRBV28 and TRBJ2-7, with 8 bases aligning to TRBD1. The CDR3 has 16 amino acids. Per the germline V gene, CDR1 is MDHEN and CDR2 is SYDVKM. V shed 2 bases, J shed 5 bases, and the junction held 11 bases outside the gene matches. The CDR3 DNA sequence: TGTGCCAGCAGTTTAGCCGGGACAGGTAATTCCCACGAGCAGTACTTC. It encodes CASSLAGTGNSHEQYF.

The V call is TRBV7-9, the J call TRBJ2-2; maybe TRBD2 (6 bases). CDR3 length equals 15 residues. V was cut by 11 bases and J by 3 bases, with 19 bases left in between. CDR1 SEHNR and CDR2 FQNEAQ come from the germline V gene (reference sequence). CDR3 amino acids: CAGWGDAFHTGELFF. CDR3 bases: TGTGCCGGCTGGGGGGATGCCTTCCACACCGGGGAGCTGTTTTTT.

In its sample, this clonotype was seen many times. The chain has TRBV2 and TRBJ1-5; no reliable D call. V lost 10 bases and J lost 0, with 16 bases in between. CDR3 length: 15 residues. Per germline, CDR1 SNHLY and CDR2 FYNNEI. CDR3 loop: CATRDQLYSNQPQHF. The DNA for the CDR3 is TGTGCCACCCGGGATCAACTTTATAGCAATCAGCCCCAGCATTTT.

This clonotype was seen at least ten times. The chain combines TRBV5-6 with TRBJ1-2; D is possibly TRBD1 (6 bases). Trimming shortened V by 0 bases and J by 0 bases, and 15 bases separated the two germline ends. CDR3 length equals 17 residues. CDR1 and CDR2 (germline): SGHDT, YYEEEE. CDR3: CASSLGSSRGTNYGYTF. For the CDR3, the DNA is TGTGCCAGCAGCTTGGGTAGTAGTAGGGGGACTAACTATGGCTACACCTTC. The full variable domain, in which reference TRBV5-6 and TRBJ1-2 provide the parts outside the CDR3, is DAGVTQSPTHLIKTRGQQVTLRCSPKSGHDTVSWYQQALGQGPQFIFQYYEEEERQRGNFPDRFSGHQFPNYSSELNVNALLLGDSALYLCASSLGSSRGTNYGYTFGSGTRLTVV.

With regard to this clonotype: A much larger clone is a single base away; this may be a read error. The gene calls are TRBV5-1 and TRBJ2-5; 12 bases map to TRBD1. The CDR3 extends over 16 amino acids. CDR1 is SGHRS and CDR2 is YFSETQ in the germline V gene. V lost 3 bases, J lost 6 bases, and 9 bases stayed unmatched. CDR3 region: CASSWGDRGLGQTQYF. The CDR3 bases are TGCGCCAGCAGCTGGGGGGACAGGGGGCTGGGTCAGACCCAGTACTTC.

This chain links TRBV5-1 with TRBJ2-7, with a weak D call TRBD1 (6 bases). The CDR3 is made up of 17 amino acids. The V gene lost 0 bases and the J gene lost 5 bases, with 21 bases spanning the gap. The germline V gene encodes CDR1 SGHRS and CDR2 YFSETQ. The CDR3 loop is CASSLVKTGKGSNEQYF. CDR3 nucleotide sequence: TGCGCCAGCAGCTTGGTTAAAACAGGGAAGGGGTCTAACGAGCAGTACTTC.

This chain links TRBV15 with TRBJ2-1; no clear D gene. V lost 0 bases and J 9 bases, leaving 9 bases between the germline ends. Germline V gene data show CDR1 as LNHNV and CDR2 as YYDKDF (reference sequence). CDR3 length: 13 residues. In nucleotides, the CDR3 is TGTGCCACCAGCAGAGATGGGCAGCTTGAGCAGTTCTTC. Translating gives CATSRDGQLEQFF. Full variable domain (missing parts from reference TRBV15 and TRBJ2-1): DAMVIQNPRYQVTQFGKPVTLSCSQTLNHNVMYWYQQKSSQAPKLLFHYYDKDFNNEADTPDNFQSRRPNTSFCFLDIRSPGLGDTAMYLCATSRDGQLEQFFGPGTRLTVL.

This clonotype was counted only a few times. The CDR3 reads CASTETPSGTGLYGYTF. CDR3 DNA sequence: TGTGCCAGCACCGAGACACCTTCAGGGACAGGCCTCTATGGCTACACCTTC. The V and J genes are TRBV6-1 and TRBJ1-2; TRBD1 matches at 8 bases. Germline CDR1 is MNHNS and CDR2 is SASEGT. Unmatched junction bases numbered 17, after V lost 7 bases and J lost 4 bases. The CDR3 covers 17 residues.

This clonotype has a single count. The J gene is TRBJ1-5, the V gene TRBV29-1; D gene uncertain. Trimming left V 4 bases short and J 14 bases short, with 21 bases between. Germline assignment: CDR1 SQVTM and CDR2 ANQGSEA. CDR3 length: 13 amino acids. The CDR3 DNA is TGCAGCGTTGGTAGGCGGGCAGGCACCTACGAGCATTTT. This translates into CSVGRRAGTYEHF.

CDR3 protein: CSVGQTINSYEQYF. The CDR3, as DNA: TGCAGCGTGGGCCAGACCATAAATTCCTACGAGCAGTACTTC. This rearrangement joins TRBV29-1 to TRBJ2-7; D uncertain. Trimming stripped 6 bases from V and 1 base from J, with 16 bases between. The CDR3 covers 14 residues. Germline CDR1 SQVTM, CDR2 ANQGSEA.

The genes are TRBV20-1 and TRBJ1-4; D remains ambiguous. The CDR3 length is 14 residues. Germline V CDR1 and CDR2: DFQATT, SNEGSKA (reference sequence). The V end was cut by 1 base, the J end by 0 bases, with 6 bases between. The CDR3 coding sequence is TGCAGTGCTAGAGCGGGTTCAACTAATGAAAAACTGTTTTTT. Protein product: CSARAGSTNEKLFF.